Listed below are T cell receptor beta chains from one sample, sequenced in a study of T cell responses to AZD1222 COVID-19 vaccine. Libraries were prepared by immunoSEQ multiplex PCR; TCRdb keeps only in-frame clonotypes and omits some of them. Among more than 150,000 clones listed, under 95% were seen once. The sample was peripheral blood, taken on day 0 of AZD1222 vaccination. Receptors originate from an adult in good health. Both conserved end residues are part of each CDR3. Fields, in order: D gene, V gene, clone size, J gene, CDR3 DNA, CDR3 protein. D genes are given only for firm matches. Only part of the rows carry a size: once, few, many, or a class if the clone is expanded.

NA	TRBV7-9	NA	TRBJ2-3	TGTGCCAGCAGCTTAAGCACAGATACGCAGTATTTT	CASSLSTDTQYF
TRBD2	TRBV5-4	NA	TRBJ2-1	TGTGCCAGCAGCTTGGCATGGACTAGCGGGAGGGCCGGCAATGAGCAGTTCTTC	CASSLAWTSGRAGNEQFF
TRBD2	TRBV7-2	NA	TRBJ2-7	TGTGCCAGCAGCTTAGTTGTGGCTAGCGGCGAGCAGTACTTC	CASSLVVASGEQYF
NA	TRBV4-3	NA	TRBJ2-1	TGCGCCAGCTCTCGACAGGCTGGCTACAATGAGCAGTTCTTC	CASSRQAGYNEQFF
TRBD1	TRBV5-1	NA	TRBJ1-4	TGCGCCAGCAGCCTCGGGACAGGCGTTGAAAAACTGTTTTTT	CASSLGTGVEKLFF
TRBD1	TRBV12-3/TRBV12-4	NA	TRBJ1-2	TGTGCCAGCAGTCCCCCAGGGGGCGGCTACACCTTC	CASSPPGGGYTF
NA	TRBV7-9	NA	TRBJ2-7	TGTGCCAGCAGCTTACGACCCGGGACGGCGAGCTCCTACGAGCAGTACTTC	CASSLRPGTASSYEQYF
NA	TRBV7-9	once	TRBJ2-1	TGTGCCAGCAGTCCGCCGGGACCTTCGATCTACAATGAGCAGTTCTTC	CASSPPGPSIYNEQFF
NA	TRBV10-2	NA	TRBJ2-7	TGCGCCAGCCAGGAGCCTAGTCTCTCCTACGAGCAGTACTTC	CASQEPSLSYEQYF
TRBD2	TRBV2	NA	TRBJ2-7	TGTGCCAGCAGTGAGAGGGGCCGAATACTAGCGGGACCCTACGAGCAGTACTTC	CASSERGRILAGPYEQYF
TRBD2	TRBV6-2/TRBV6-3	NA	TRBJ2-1	TGTGCCAGCAGTTACATAGCGGGGATAGAGCAGTTCTTC	CASSYIAGIEQFF
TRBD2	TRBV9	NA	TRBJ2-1	TGTGCCAGCAGCGTACCGGCTAGCGGGAGGGCGTCCTACAATGAGCAGTTCTTC	CASSVPASGRASYNEQFF
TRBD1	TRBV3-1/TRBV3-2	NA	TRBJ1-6	TGTGCCAGCAGCCAATTGACAGGGACACCCCTCCACTTT	CASSQLTGTPLHF
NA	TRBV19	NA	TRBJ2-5	TGTGCCAGTACGAAGGGCAGGGGTGGAGAGACCCAGTACTTC	CASTKGRGGETQYF
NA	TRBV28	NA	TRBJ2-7	TGTGCCAGCCTACCCCGGAGCGACCCTGGCTACGAGCAGTACTTC	CASLPRSDPGYEQYF
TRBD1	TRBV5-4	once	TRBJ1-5	TGTGCCAGCAGCTCTGACAGGGTTGGTCAGCCCCAGCATTTT	CASSSDRVGQPQHF
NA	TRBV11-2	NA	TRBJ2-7	TGTGCCAGCAGCTTAGCTATCGGAGAGGGCTCCTACGAGCAGTACTTC	CASSLAIGEGSYEQYF
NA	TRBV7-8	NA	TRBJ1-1	TGTGCCAGCAGCTGGGTTCTCCGCGACCGCGGCACTGAAGCTTTCTTT	CASSWVLRDRGTEAFF
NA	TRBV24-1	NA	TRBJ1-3	TGTGCCACCAGTGATTGTCGCTGTTTAAGCTCTGGAAACACCATATATTTT	CATSDCRCLSSGNTIYF
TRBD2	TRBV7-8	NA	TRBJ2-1	TGTGCCAGCAGCTTAGAGCTCCCTAGCGGGAGGGCCAATGAGCAGTTCTTC	CASSLELPSGRANEQFF
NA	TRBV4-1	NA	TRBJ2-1	TGCGCCAGCAGCCAAGCGGGAATGGGGATTGGGGACAATGAGCAGTTCTTC	CASSQAGMGIGDNEQFF
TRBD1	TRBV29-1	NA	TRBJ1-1	TGCAGCGTTGAAGAAGGGACAGGGTGGGCTTTCTTT	CSVEEGTGWAFF
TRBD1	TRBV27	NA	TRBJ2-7	TGTGCCAGCAGTTTATCGACAGGGACAGTCGCCTACGAGCAGTACTTC	CASSLSTGTVAYEQYF
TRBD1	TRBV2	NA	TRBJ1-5	TGTGCCAGCACTCACAGGGGGGAAAATCAGCCCCAGCATTTT	CASTHRGENQPQHF
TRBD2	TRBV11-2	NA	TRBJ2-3	TGTGCCAGCAGCTTAGGGGCGGGAGTTGAGACAGATACGCAGTATTTT	CASSLGAGVETDTQYF
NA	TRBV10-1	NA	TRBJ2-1	TGCGCCAGCAGTGAGCCCCGGGGTTCCTACAATGAGCAGTTCTTC	CASSEPRGSYNEQFF